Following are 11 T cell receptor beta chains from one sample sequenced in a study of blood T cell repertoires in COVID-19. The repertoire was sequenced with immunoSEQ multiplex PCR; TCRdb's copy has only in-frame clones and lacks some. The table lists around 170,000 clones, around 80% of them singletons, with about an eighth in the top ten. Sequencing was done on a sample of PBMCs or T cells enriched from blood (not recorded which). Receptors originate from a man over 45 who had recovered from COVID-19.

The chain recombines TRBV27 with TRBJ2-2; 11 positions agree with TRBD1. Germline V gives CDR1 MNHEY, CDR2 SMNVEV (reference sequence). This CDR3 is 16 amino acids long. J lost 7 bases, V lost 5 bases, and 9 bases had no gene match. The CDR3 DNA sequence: TGTGCCAGCAGTACCCGGACAGGGGGCAAGGGCGGGGAGCTGTTTTTT. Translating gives CASSTRTGGKGGELFF.

CDR3 nucleotides: TGTGCCAGCAAACTAGCGGGGACACAAGAGACCCAGTACTTC. This encodes CASKLAGTQETQYF. This sequence joins TRBV6-6 and TRBJ2-5; 10 nucleotides line up with TRBD2. Per the germline V gene, CDR1 is MNHNY and CDR2 is SVGAGI (reference sequence). Trimming cost V 7 bases and J 2 bases; bases outside gene matches: 4. The CDR3 covers 14 residues.

The CDR3 DNA reads as TGTGCCAGCAGCTACACCGGGACAGGGGGCACAGATACGCAGTATTTT. Its protein product is CASSYTGTGGTDTQYF. J is TRBJ2-3 and V is TRBV7-3, with 10 bases lining up with TRBD1. The CDR3 extends over 16 amino acids. Unmatched junction bases numbered 5, after V lost 4 bases and J lost 1 base. Germline lookup yields CDR1 SGHTA and CDR2 FQGTGA.

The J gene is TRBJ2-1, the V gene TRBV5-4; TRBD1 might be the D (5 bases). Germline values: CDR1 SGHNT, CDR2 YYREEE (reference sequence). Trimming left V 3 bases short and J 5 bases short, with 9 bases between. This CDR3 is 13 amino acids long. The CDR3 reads CASSYRGNNEQFF. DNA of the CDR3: TGTGCCAGCAGCTATAGGGGTAACAATGAGCAGTTCTTC.

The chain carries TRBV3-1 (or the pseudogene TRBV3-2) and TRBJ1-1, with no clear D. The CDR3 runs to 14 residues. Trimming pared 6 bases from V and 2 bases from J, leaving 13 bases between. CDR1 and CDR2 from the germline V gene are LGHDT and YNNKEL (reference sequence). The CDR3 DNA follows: TGTGCCAGCAGGCCCCCGGGGATCAACACTGAAGCTTTCTTT. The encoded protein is CASRPPGINTEAFF.

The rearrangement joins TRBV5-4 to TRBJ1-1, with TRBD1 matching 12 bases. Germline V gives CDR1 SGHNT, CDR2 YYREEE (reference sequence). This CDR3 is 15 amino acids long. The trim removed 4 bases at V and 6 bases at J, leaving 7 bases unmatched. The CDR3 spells CASSAAGQGAPEAFF. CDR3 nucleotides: TGTGCCAGCAGCGCGGCGGGACAGGGGGCGCCTGAAGCTTTCTTT.

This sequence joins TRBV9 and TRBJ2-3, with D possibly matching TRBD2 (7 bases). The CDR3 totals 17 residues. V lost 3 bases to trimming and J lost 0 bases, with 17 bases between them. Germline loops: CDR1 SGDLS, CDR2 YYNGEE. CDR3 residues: CASSAFSGGQSTDTQYF. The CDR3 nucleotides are TGTGCCAGCAGCGCCTTTTCCGGGGGGCAGAGCACAGATACGCAGTATTTT.

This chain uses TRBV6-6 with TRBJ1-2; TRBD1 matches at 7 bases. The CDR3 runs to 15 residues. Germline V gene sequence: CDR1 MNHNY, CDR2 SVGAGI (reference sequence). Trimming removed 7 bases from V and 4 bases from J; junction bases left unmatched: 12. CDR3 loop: CASTASLDRTYGYTF. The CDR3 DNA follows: TGTGCCAGCACCGCTAGCTTGGACAGGACCTATGGCTACACCTTC.

The CDR3 loop reads CASSRSLTGGHSPLHF. CDR3 nucleotide sequence: TGCGCCAGCAGCCGGTCCCTCACAGGGGGTCATTCACCCCTCCACTTT. The chain combines TRBV4-1 with TRBJ1-6, with 8 bases identical to TRBD1. The junction had 10 bases not matched to a gene; V was cut back by 4 bases and J by 8 bases. The CDR3 runs to 16 residues. CDR1 is MGHRA and CDR2 is YSYEKL in the germline V gene.

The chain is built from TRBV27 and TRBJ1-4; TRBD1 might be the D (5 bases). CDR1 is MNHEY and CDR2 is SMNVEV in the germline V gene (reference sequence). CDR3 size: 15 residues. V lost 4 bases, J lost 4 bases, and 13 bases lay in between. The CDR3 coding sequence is TGTGCCAGCAGTTCCACGGGGGGGTTTAATGAAAAACTGTTTTTT. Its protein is CASSSTGGFNEKLFF.

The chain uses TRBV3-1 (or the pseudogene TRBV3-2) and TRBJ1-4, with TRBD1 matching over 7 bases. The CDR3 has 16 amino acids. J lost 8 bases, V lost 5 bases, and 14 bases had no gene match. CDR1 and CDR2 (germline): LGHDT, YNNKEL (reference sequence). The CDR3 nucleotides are TGTGCCAGCAGCAAATATACCCCAGGGGGAGCGGAAAAACTGTTTTTT. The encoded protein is CASSKYTPGGAEKLFF.